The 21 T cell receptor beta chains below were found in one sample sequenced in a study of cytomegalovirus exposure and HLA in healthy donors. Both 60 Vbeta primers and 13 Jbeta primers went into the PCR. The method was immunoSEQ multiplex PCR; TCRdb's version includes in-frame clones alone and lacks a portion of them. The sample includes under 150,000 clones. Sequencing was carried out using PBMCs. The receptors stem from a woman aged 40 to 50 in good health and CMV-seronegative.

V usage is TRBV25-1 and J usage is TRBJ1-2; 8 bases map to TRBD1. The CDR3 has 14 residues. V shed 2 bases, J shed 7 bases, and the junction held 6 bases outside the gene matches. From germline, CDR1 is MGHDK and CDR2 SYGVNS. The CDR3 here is CASSEPRGLGGYTF. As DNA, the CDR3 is TGTGCCAGCAGTGAACCCAGGGGGCTGGGTGGCTACACCTTC.

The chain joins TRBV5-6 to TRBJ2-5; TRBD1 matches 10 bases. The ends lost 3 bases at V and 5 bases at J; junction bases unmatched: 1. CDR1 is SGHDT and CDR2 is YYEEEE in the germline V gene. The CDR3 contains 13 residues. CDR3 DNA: TGTGCCAGCAGCTCGGACAGGGGGGAGACCCAGTACTTC. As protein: CASSSDRGETQYF.

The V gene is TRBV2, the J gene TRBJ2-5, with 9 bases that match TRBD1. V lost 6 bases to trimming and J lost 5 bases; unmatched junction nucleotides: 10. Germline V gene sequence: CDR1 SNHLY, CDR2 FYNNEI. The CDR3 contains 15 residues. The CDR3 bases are TGTGCCAGCAGAAAAGCCGGGACAGGGTTGGAGACCCAGTACTTC. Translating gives CASRKAGTGLETQYF.

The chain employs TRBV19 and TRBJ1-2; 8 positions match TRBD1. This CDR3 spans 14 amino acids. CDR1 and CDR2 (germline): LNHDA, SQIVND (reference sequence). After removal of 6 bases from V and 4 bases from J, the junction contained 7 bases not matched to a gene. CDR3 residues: CASSGDRGSYGYTF. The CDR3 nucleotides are TGTGCCAGTAGCGGCGACAGGGGTTCCTATGGCTACACCTTC.

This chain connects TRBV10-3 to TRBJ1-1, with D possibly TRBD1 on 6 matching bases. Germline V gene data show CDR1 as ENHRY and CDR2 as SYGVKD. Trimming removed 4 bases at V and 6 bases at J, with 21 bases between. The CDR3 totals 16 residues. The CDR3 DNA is TGTGCCATCAGTGTAATAAGCCAGGGGATTTACGCTGAAGCTTTCTTT. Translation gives CAISVISQGIYAEAFF.

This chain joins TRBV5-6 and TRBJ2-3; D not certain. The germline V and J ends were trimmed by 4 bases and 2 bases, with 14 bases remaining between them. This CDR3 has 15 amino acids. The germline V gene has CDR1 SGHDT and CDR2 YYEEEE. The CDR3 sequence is CASSPPRGITDTQYF. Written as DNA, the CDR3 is TGTGCCAGCAGCCCACCTAGAGGAATCACAGATACGCAGTATTTT.

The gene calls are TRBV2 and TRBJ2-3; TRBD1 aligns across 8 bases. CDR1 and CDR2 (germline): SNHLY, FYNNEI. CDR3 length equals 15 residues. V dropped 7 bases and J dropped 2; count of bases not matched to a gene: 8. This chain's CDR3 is CASIWTGSFTDTQYF. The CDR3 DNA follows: TGTGCCAGCATTTGGACAGGGTCGTTCACAGATACGCAGTATTTT.

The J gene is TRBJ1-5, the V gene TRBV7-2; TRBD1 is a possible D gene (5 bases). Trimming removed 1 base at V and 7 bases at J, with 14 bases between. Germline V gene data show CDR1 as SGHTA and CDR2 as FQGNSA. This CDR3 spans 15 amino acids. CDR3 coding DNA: TGTGCCAGCAGCTTAGTAGGGGAGGGGATCCAGCCCCAGCATTTT. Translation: CASSLVGEGIQPQHF. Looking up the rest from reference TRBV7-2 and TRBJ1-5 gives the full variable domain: GAGVSQSPSNKVTEKGKDVELRCDPISGHTALYWYRQSLGQGLEFLIYFQGNSAPDKSGLPSDRFSAERTGGSVSTLTIQRTQQEDSAVYLCASSLVGEGIQPQHFGDGTRLSIL.

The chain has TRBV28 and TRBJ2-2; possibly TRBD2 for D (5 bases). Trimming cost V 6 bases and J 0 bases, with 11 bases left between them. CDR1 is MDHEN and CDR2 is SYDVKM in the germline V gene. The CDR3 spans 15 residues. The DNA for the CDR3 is TGTGCCAGCAGACCGGACTGGGCGAACACCGGGGAGCTGTTTTTT. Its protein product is CASRPDWANTGELFF.

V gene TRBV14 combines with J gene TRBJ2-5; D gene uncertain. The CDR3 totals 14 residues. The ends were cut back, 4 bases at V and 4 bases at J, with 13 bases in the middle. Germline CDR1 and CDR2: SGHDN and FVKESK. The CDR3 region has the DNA TGTGCCAGCAGCCGAAACAGAAATGGAGAGACCCAGTACTTC. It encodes CASSRNRNGETQYF.

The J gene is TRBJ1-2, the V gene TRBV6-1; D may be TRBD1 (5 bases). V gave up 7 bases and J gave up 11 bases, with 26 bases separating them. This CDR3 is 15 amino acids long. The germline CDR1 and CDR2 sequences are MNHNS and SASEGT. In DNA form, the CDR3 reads TGTGCCAGCACTTTCCCCGGCCGCGGGGACTGGGGTTACACCTTC. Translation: CASTFPGRGDWGYTF.

The CDR3 DNA is TGTGCCAGCAGTTACGATAATACAGTCAGCACAGATACGCAGTATTTT. This translates into CASSYDNTVSTDTQYF. The chain couples TRBV6-5 to TRBJ2-3; D is ambiguous. Per the germline V gene, CDR1 is MNHEY and CDR2 is SVGAGI. CDR3 length: 16 residues. The ends were cut back, 2 bases at V and 0 bases at J, with 12 bases in the middle.

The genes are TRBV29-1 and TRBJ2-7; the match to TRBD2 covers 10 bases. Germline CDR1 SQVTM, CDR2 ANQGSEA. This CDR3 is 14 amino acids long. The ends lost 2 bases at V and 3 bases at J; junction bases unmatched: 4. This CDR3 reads CSVESASGSYEQYF. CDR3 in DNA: TGCAGCGTTGAATCGGCTAGCGGGAGCTACGAGCAGTACTTC.

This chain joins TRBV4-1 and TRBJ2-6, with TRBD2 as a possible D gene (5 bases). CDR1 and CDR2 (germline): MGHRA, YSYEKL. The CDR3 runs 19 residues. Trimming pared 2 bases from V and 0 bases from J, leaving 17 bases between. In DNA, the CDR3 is TGCGCCAGCAGCCAACAAGACGGGGTAAGGCTCTCTGGGGCCAACGTCCTGACTTTC. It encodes CASSQQDGVRLSGANVLTF.

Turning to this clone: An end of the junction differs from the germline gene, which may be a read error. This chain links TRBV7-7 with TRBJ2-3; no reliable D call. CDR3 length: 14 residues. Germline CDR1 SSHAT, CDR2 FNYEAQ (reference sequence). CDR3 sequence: CASSLDGNTDTQYF. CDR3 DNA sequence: TGTGCTAGCAGCTTAGATGGCAACACAGATACGCAGTATTTT.

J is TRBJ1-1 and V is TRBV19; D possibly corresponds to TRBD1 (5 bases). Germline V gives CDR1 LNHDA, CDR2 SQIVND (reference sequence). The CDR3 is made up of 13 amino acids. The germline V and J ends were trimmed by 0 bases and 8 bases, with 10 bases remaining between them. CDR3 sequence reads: CASSIDRGYEAFF. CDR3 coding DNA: TGTGCCAGTAGTATAGATCGGGGGTACGAAGCTTTCTTT.

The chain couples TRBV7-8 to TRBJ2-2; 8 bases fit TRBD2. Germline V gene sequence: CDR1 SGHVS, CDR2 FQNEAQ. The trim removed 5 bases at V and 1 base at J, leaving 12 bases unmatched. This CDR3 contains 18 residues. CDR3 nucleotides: TGTGCCAGCAGCAGGGGTGGGCGGGGGGCCATGAACACCGGGGAGCTGTTTTTT. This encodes CASSRGGRGAMNTGELFF. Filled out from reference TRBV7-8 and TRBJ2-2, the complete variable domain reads GAGVSQSPRYKVAKRGQDVALRCDPISGHVSLFWYQQALGQGPEFLTYFQNEAQLDKSGLPSDRFFAERPEGSVSTLKIQRTQQEDSAVYLCASSRGGRGAMNTGELFFGEGSRLTVL.

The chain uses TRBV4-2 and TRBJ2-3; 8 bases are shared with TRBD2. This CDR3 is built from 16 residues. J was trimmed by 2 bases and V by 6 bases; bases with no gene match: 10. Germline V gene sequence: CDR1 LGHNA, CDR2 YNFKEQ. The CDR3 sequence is CASRDSSGGYTDTQYF. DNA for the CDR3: TGTGCCAGCAGGGATTCTTCGGGGGGGTACACAGATACGCAGTATTTT.

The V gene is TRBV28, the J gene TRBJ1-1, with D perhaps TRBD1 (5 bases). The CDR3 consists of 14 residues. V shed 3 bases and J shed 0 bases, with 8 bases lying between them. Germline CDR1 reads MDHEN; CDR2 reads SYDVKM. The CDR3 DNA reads TGTGCCAGCAGTTTGCAGGGCATGAACACTGAAGCTTTCTTT. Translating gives CASSLQGMNTEAFF.

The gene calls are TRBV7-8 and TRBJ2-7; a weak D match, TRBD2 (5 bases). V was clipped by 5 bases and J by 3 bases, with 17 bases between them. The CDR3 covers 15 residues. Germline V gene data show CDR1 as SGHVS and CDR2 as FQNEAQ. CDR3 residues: CASSLQSRVGYEQYF. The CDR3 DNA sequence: TGTGCCAGCAGCCTCCAATCGAGGGTCGGCTACGAGCAGTACTTC.

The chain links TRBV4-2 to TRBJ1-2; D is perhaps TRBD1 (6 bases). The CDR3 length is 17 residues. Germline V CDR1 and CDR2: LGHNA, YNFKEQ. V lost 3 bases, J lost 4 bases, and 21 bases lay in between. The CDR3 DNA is TGTGCCAGCAGCCAGACCGGGACGGACAGCCAGATCTATGGCTACACCTTC. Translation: CASSQTGTDSQIYGYTF.